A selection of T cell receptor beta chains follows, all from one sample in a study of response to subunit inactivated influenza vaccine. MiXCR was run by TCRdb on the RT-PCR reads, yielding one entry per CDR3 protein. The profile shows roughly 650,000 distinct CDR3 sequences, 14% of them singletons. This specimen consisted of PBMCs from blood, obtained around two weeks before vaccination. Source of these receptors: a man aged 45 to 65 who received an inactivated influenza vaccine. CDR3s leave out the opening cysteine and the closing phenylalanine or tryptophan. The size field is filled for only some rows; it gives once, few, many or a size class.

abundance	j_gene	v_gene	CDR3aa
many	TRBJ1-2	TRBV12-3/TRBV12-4	ASSLGYGYT
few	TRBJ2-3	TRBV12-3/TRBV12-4	ASSPGQGPSTDTQY
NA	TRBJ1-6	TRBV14	ASSQDSDRYNSPLH
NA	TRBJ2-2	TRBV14	ASSHRGLVTGELF
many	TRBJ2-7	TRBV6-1	ASSPETRIGEQY
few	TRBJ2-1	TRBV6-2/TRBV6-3	ASRSGGQDNEQF
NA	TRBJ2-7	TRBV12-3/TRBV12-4	ASSSGLKPYEQY
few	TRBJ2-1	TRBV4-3	ASSQGRGPYNEQF
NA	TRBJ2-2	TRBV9	ASSVDSSNTGELF
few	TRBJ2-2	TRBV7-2	ASNSLIGGGELF
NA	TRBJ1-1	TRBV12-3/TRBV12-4	ASSNGQGMTF
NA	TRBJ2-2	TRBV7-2	ASSSVSRGGELF
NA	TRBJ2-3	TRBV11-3	ASSLSGAVSTDTQY
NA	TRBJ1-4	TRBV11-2	ASSLDGAWAATNEKLF
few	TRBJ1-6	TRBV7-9	ASSFGGYNSPLH
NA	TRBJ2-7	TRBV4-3	ASSPRAFGEQY
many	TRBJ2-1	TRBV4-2	ASSRASGRGDEQF
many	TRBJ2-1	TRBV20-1	SAVVAGQLNEQF
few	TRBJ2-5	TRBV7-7	ASSLQGTKETQY
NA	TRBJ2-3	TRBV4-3	ASSQESGLAGSDTQY
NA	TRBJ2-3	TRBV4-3	ASSQWSGDTDTQY
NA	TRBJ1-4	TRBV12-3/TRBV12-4	ASSLQVGTNEKLF
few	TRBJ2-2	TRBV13	ASRERLAGGVTGELF
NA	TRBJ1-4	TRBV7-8	ASSFDRAATNEKLF
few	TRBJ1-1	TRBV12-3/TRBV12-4	ASSITDRDGTEAF
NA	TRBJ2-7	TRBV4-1	ASSQGRTEGYEQY
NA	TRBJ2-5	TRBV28	ASSNRLRETQY
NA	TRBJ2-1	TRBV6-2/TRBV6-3	ASRAGLDSIYNEQF
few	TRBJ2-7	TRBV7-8	ASSLDLRGGSYEQY
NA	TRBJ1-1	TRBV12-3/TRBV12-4	ASSLKVDTEAF
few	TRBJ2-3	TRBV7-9	ASSFDVAGGPEQY
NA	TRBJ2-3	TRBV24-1	ATSDSGTGGTDTQY
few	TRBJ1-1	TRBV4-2	ASSQVTQPTEAF
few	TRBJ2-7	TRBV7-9	ASSLALRTREEQY
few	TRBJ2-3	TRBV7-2	ASTVPTAPDTQY
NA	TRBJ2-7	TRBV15	ATSRAGTGGFEQY
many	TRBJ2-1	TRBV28	ASSLRTVYNEQF
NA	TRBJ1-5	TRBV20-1	SAREGGNLQH
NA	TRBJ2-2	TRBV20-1	SAGREGLDTGELF
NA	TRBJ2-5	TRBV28	ASSPKGLALQETQY
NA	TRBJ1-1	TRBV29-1	SVEDWRQGSNTEAF
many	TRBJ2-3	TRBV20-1	SARVSGEDTQY